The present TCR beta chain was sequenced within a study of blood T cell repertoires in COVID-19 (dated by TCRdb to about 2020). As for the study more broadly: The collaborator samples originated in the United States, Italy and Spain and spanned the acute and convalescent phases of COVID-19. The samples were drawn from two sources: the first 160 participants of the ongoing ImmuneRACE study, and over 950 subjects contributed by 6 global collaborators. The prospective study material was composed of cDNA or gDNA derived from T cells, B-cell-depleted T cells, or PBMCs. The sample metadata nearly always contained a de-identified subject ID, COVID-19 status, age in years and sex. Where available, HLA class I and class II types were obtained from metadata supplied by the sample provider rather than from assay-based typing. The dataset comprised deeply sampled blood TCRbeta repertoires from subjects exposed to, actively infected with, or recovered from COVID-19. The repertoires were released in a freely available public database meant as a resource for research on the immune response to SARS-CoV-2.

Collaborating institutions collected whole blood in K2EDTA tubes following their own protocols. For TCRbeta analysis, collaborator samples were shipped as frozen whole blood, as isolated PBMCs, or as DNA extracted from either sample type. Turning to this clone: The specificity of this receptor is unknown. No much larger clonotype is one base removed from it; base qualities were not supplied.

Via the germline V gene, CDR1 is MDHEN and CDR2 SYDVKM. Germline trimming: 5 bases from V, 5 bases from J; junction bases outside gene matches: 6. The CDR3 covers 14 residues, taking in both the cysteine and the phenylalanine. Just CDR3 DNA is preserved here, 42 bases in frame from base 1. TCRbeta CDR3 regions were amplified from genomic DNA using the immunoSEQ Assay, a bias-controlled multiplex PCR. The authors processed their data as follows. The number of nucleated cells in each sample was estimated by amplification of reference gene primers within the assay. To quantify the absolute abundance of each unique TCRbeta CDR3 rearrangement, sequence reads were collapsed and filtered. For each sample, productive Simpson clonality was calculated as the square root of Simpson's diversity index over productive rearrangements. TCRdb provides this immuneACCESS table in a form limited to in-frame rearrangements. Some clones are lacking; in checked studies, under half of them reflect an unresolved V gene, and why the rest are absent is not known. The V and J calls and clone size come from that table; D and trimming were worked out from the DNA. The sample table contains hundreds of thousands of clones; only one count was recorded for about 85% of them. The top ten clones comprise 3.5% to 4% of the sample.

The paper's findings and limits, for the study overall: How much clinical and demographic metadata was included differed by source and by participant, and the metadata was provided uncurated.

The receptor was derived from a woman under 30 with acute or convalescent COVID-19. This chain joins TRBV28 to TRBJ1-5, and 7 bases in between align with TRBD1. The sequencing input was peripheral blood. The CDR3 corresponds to CASSPGGGDQPQHF. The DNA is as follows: TGTGCCAGCAGTCCAGGGGGAGGTGATCAGCCCCAGCATTTT. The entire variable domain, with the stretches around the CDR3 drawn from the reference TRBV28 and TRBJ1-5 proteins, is DVKVTQSSRYLVKRTGEKVFLECVQDMDHENMFWYRQDPGLGLRLIYFSYDVKMKEKGDIPEGYSVSREKKERFSLILESASTNQTSMYLCASSPGGGDQPQHFGDGTRLSIL.